The 15 T cell receptor beta chains in this list originate from one sample, sequenced in a study of shared clonotypes between healthy human individuals. Assay: immunoSEQ multiplex PCR; the TCRdb copy retains only in-frame clones and omits some. The table has approximately 2,300,000 clones, roughly 90% seen once. The sample taken for sequencing was naive CD4+ T cells from PBMCs. As for subset: CD45RA+ positively selected. These receptors all come from a man in his late teens or twenties in good health. Some clones in this sample may be carry-over from other donors' samples.

In its sample, this clone was seen once. This sequence joins TRBV5-6 and TRBJ2-7, with 7 bases aligning to TRBD2. The CDR3 has 16 amino acids. The J segment lost 4 bases and the V segment lost 1 base, leaving 11 bases of the junction unmatched. Germline CDR1 is SGHDT and CDR2 is YYEEEE. The CDR3 bases are TGTGCCAGCAGCTTGTCGTATCGGGGGGAGAGATACGAGCAGTACTTC. Translated: CASSLSYRGERYEQYF. The whole variable domain, remainder taken from reference TRBV5-6 and TRBJ2-7, is DAGVTQSPTHLIKTRGQQVTLRCSPKSGHDTVSWYQQALGQGPQFIFQYYEEEERQRGNFPDRFSGHQFPNYSSELNVNALLLGDSALYLCASSLSYRGERYEQYFGPGTRLTVT.

The chain has TRBV6-5 and TRBJ2-2; D uncertain. The germline V gene encodes CDR1 MNHEY and CDR2 SVGAGI. This CDR3 comprises 14 residues. The V end lost 6 bases, the J end lost 5 bases, and 13 bases lay between the germline ends. The CDR3 coding sequence is TGTGCCAGCAGCACCCCGCTCCTGACCGGGGAGCTGTTTTTT. Its protein is CASSTPLLTGELFF.

This clone was seen just once. The rearrangement joins TRBV28 to TRBJ1-2; a weak D match, TRBD1 (5 bases). This CDR3 region has 17 residues. CDR1 and CDR2 from the germline V gene are MDHEN and SYDVKM. Trimming stripped 2 bases from V and 1 base from J, with 17 bases between. The CDR3 DNA is TGTGCCAGCAGTTTAAGGACATCAGAACGTCATAACTATGGCTACACCTTC. Encoded protein: CASSLRTSERHNYGYTF.

As concerns this clone: The junction departs from the called germline gene at one end, perhaps through a read error. The chain has TRBV5-5 and TRBJ1-4, with D unclear. The CDR3 has 13 amino acids. Germline CDR1 SGHKS, CDR2 YYEKEE (reference sequence). This chain's CDR3 is CASSLGTKEKLFF. The DNA of the CDR3 is TGTGCCAGCAGCTTGGGTACTAAGGAAAAACTGTTTTTT.

This clone was seen a single time. The rearrangement joins TRBV18 to TRBJ1-4; D gene uncertain. The CDR3 sequence is 13 residues long. CDR1 and CDR2 from the germline V gene are KGHSH and LQKENI. Trimming shortened V by 3 bases and J by 6 bases, and 8 bases separated the two germline ends. The CDR3 protein is CASSPMAHEKLFF. CDR3 nucleotide sequence: TGTGCCAGCTCACCGATGGCCCATGAAAAACTGTTTTTT. Full variable domain (rest looked up from reference TRBV18 and TRBJ1-4): NAGVMQNPRHLVRRRGQEARLRCSPMKGHSHVYWYRQLPEEGLKFMVYLQKENIIDESGMPKERFSAEFPKEGPSILRIQQVVRGDSAAYFCASSPMAHEKLFFGSGTQLSVL.

V usage is TRBV5-1 and J usage is TRBJ1-1, with D uncertain. Germline CDR1 SGHRS, CDR2 YFSETQ. The CDR3 length is 14 residues. The germline V and J ends were trimmed by 4 bases and 2 bases, with 12 bases remaining between them. The CDR3 DNA is TGCGCCAGCAGCGCCTCGACACAAAACACTGAAGCTTTCTTT. This sequence encodes CASSASTQNTEAFF.

The CDR3 DNA sequence: TGTGCCAGCAGCGCGAGGGGCTCCGAGCAGTACTTC. Protein sequence: CASSARGSEQYF. The V call is TRBV7-4, the J call TRBJ2-7, with D tentatively TRBD1 or TRBD2 (5 bases each). Germline-derived CDR1 and CDR2 are SGHVT and SQSDAQ. Trimming removed 5 bases at V and 6 bases at J, with 11 bases between. The length of the CDR3 is 12 residues.

This rearrangement joins TRBV6-6 to TRBJ2-7, with 9 positions matching TRBD1. Germline CDR1 and CDR2: MNHNY and SVGAGI (reference sequence). J was trimmed by 2 bases and V by 6 bases; bases with no gene match: 8. This CDR3 is 15 amino acids long. CDR3 sequence reads: CASRDRGGGTYEQYF. Here the CDR3 DNA reads TGTGCCAGCAGGGACAGGGGTGGTGGGACCTACGAGCAGTACTTC.

In the case of this clone: Other DNA variants within this sample encode the same CDR3. The rearrangement joins TRBV11-2 to TRBJ1-4, with 7 bases that match TRBD1. V gave up 1 base and J gave up 7 bases; unmatched junction bases: 3. The germline V gene encodes CDR1 SGHAT and CDR2 FQNNGV. The CDR3 consists of 14 residues. CDR3 loop: CASSLGQGGEKLFF. The CDR3 DNA is TGTGCCAGCAGCTTAGGGCAGGGGGGTGAAAAACTGTTTTTT.

Note on this clone: This specimen includes other DNA sequences encoding the same CDR3. The chain couples TRBV27 to TRBJ1-2; D is undetermined. CDR3 length equals 13 residues. The ends were cut back, 2 bases at V and 2 bases at J, with 6 bases in the middle. CDR1 and CDR2 from the germline V gene are MNHEY and SMNVEV (reference sequence). The CDR3 protein is CASSLRQNYGYTF. The CDR3 bases are TGTGCCAGCAGTTTACGGCAGAACTATGGCTACACCTTC.

This clone was recorded only once. Other DNA sequences in the same sample also yield this CDR3. V gene TRBV7-9 combines with J gene TRBJ2-5; D not resolved. Germline CDR1 SEHNR, CDR2 FQNEAQ (reference sequence). The CDR3 consists of 13 residues. Trimming removed 5 bases from V and 5 bases from J, with 12 bases in between. The CDR3 sequence is CASSLLGGETQYF. The CDR3 DNA follows: TGTGCCAGCAGCCTTTTAGGTGGCGAGACCCAGTACTTC.

The rearrangement links TRBV5-1 to TRBJ2-7; TRBD1 aligns across 9 bases. The CDR3 is 17 amino acids. Unmatched junction bases numbered 13, after V lost 4 bases and J lost 2 bases. The germline V gene encodes CDR1 SGHRS and CDR2 YFSETQ. The CDR3 sequence is CASSGLRDRDQTYEQYF. The CDR3 region has the DNA TGCGCCAGCAGCGGCCTTCGGGACAGGGACCAAACCTACGAGCAGTACTTC.

V is TRBV18 and J is TRBJ2-7, with a tentative D call TRBD1 (6 bases). Germline CDR1 reads KGHSH; CDR2 reads LQKENI. The CDR3 spans 12 residues. Trimming left V 5 bases short and J 7 bases short, with 12 bases between. Here the CDR3 DNA reads TGTGCCAGCTCAGGGCTTAGGGGGGAGCAGTACTTC. Translating it yields CASSGLRGEQYF. The complete variable domain, with remaining parts taken from reference TRBV18 and TRBJ2-7, reads NAGVMQNPRHLVRRRGQEARLRCSPMKGHSHVYWYRQLPEEGLKFMVYLQKENIIDESGMPKERFSAEFPKEGPSILRIQQVVRGDSAAYFCASSGLRGEQYFGPGTRLTVT.

This chain connects TRBV6-4 to TRBJ2-5; 14 bases map to TRBD2. The better agreement between TRBJ2-7 and the DNA end casts doubt on the J call. Germline values: CDR1 MRHNA, CDR2 SNTAGT. The CDR3 is 17 amino acids. CDR3 bases: TGTGCCAGCAGTGTCGGACTAGCGGGAGGCCCAGGTTACGAGCAGTACTTC. As protein: CASSVGLAGGPGYEQYF.

The gene calls are TRBV14 and TRBJ2-1; D is unresolved. Germline V gives CDR1 SGHDN, CDR2 FVKESK. The CDR3 has 13 residues. The V end was cut by 0 bases, the J end by 8 bases, with 8 bases between. The CDR3 loop is CASSQDRGDEQFF. CDR3 in DNA: TGTGCCAGCAGCCAAGATCGAGGTGATGAGCAGTTCTTC.